Sequencing of this T cell receptor beta chain was carried out in a study of graft-versus-host responses after intestinal transplantation (dated by TCRdb to 2020 to 2022). Context from the whole study: Multivisceral, liver-intestinal, or isolated intestinal transplants were received by the recipients. A peak of at least 4% donor T cells among recipient peripheral blood mononuclear cells was the definition used for donor T cell macrochimerism. Every recipient was given anti-thymocyte globulin induction, followed by about three years of maintenance tacrolimus and steroids. A cohort of fewer than 25 intestinal transplant recipients, including one retransplant, was enrolled, and a few patients lacking pretransplant specimens were excluded. Samples from a few later patients were sequenced in-house on an Illumina MiSeq with MiXCR processing rather than by the commercial service. Alloreactive clones were identified by sequencing pre-transplant mixed lymphocyte reaction products and comparing these products with unstimulated pre-transplant donor and recipient T cells. Bulk TCR-beta CDR3 sequencing was used to track graft-versus-host and host-versus-graft alloreactive T cell clones in the graft, circulation and bone marrow after intestinal transplantation.

Libraries were constructed by the immunoSEQ multiplex PCR assay. For most patients, genomic DNA was isolated using the Qiagen DNeasy Blood and Tissue Kit and was shipped frozen to Adaptive Biotechnologies for TCR sequencing. For most patients, genomic DNA was subjected to high-throughput TCR-beta CDR3 sequencing by Adaptive Biotechnologies. On the authors' methods: TCR sequencing data were retrieved from Adaptive's ImmunoSEQ software for roughly 17 patients, whereas a few other patients were processed with MiXCR and VDJtools. To correct CD4 versus CD8 sorting errors, any sequence found in both subsets at a frequency ratio below 5:1 was removed. CDR3 nucleotide sequences shared between donor and recipient were removed because the origin of such sequences could not be assigned. To count as alloreactive, a clone needed at least 2-fold expansion over unstimulated cells and a minimum CFSE-low frequency of 0.002% (template counts) or 0.001% (read counts). Clones detected in sequenced pre-transplant spleen, lymph node, or MLR CFSE-low populations of the donor or recipient were defined as mappable. Cumulative frequency of alloreactive clones was calculated as a percentage of all sequences weighted by copy number. This immuneACCESS table, as held by TCRdb, lists in-frame sequences with V and J called but not all clones. Of the missing ones, under half trace to an unresolved V gene in checked studies; the others have no known cause. V, J and clone size are taken as reported in that table, and D and trimming were inferred from the DNA itself. In this sample the table shows under 100,000 clones, around 93% of which occur a single time. The biggest ten clones account for 0.95% to 1.3% of the sample.

The sample's time point label is to be understood as: cells obtained before transplantation from donor or recipient. CD3+CD4+ and CD3+CD8+ populations were FACS-sorted from unstimulated pre-transplant donor and recipient cells taken from spleen or lymph nodes. Broad study findings and their caveats: GvH clones turned up in recipient bone marrow, with some appearing earlier in ileal mucosa or blood, a pattern consistent with an intestinal mucosal origin. Conclusions were limited by the relatively low number and heterogeneity of intestinal transplant patients. In patients with donor T cell macrochimerism, the allografts had high GvH to HvG T cell clonal ratios. Early after transplant, declines in HvG clones were associated with peak levels of circulating GvH clones.

CDR1 and CDR2, looked up from the germline V gene, are MNHEY and SVGAGI. V lost 4 bases and J lost 5 bases; the stretch between them is 12 bases long. The CDR3 numbers 14 residues from cysteine through phenylalanine. Only the CDR3 region is kept as DNA, spanning 42 bases read in frame from base 1. A remark on this clone: There is no known antigen for this receptor. No much larger clone exists at a distance of one base, and base qualities are not known.

The TCR comes from a human donor who was the organ donor for an intestinal transplant. Sequenced material: unstimulated CD8+ T cells sorted from spleen or lymph node cells, taken before transplant. The sequence links TRBV6-5 to TRBJ2-1, and the D gene may be TRBD2, 6 bases matching. The nucleotide sequence reads as follows: TGTGCCAGCAGTTCGGGCGGGGAGGACAATGAGCAGTTCTTC. It is translated as CASSSGGEDNEQFF.